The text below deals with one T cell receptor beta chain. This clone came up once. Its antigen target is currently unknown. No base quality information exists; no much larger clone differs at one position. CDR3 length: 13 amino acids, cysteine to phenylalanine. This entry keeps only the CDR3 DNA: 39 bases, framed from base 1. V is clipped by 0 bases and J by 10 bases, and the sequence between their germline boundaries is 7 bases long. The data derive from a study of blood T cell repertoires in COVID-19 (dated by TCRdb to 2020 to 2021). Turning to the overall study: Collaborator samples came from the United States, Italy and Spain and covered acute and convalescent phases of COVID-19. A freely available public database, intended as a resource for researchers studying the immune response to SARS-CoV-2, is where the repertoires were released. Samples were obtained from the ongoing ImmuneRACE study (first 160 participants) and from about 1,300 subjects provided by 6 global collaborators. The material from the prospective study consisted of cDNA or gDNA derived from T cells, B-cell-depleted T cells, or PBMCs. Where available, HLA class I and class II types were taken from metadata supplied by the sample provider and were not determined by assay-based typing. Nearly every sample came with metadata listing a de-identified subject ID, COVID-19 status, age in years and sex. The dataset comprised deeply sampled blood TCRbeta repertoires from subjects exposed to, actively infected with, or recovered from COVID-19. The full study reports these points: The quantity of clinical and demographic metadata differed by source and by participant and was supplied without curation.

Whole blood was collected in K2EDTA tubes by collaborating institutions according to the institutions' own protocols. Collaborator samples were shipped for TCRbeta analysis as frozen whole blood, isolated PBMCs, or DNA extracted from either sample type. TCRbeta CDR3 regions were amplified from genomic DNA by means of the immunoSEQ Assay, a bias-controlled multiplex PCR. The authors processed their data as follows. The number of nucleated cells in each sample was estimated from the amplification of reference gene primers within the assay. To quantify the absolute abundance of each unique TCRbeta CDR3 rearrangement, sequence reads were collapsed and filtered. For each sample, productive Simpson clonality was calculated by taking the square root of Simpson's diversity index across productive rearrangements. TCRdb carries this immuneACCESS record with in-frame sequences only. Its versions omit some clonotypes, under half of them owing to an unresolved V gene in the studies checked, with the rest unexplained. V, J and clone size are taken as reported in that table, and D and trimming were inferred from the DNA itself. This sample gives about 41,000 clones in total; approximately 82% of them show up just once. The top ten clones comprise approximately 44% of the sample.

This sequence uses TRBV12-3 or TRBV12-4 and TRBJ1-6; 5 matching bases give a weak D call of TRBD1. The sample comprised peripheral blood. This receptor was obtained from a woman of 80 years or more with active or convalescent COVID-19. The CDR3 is CASSLAGGSPLHF. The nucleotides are TGTGCCAGCAGTTTAGCGGGGGGATCACCCCTCCACTTT.